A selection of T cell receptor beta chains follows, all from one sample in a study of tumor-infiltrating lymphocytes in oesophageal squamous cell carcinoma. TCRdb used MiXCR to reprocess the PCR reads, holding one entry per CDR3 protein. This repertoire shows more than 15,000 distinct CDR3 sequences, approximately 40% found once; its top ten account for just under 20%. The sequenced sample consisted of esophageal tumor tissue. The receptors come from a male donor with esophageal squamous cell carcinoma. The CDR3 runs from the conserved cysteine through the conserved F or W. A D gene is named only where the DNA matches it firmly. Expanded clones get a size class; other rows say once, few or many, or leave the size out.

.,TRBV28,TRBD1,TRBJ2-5,CASSGRQGAGTQYF,TGTGCCAGCAGTGGCCGACAGGGGGCTGGGACCCAGTACTTC
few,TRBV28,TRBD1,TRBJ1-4,CASSNSGTGLQEKLFF,TGTGCCAGCAGTAATAGCGGGACAGGGTTACAGGAAAAACTGTTTTTT
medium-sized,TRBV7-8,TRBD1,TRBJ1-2,CASSLGTGGVGGYTF,TGTGCCAGCAGCTTGGGGACAGGGGGCGTGGGAGGCTACACCTTC
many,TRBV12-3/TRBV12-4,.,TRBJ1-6,CASRAGIGSSPLHF,TGTGCCAGCAGGGCCGGGATAGGCTCCTCACCCCTCCACTTT
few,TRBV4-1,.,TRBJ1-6,CASSQAERNSSPLHF,TGCGCCAGCAGCCAAGCGGAAAGGAATAGTTCACCCCTCCACTTT
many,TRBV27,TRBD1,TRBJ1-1,CASGQGAGTEAFF,TGTGCCAGCGGACAGGGGGCAGGGACTGAAGCTTTCTTT
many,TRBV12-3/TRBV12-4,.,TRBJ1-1,CASSTGVNTEAFF,TGTGCCAGCAGTACAGGAGTGAACACTGAAGCTTTCTTT
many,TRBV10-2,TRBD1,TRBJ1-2,CASWDRAESYGYTF,TGCGCCAGCTGGGACAGGGCCGAAAGCTATGGCTACACCTTC
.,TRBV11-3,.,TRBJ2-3,CASSERHRTNTDTQYF,TGTGCCAGCAGCGAACGACATCGAACCAACACAGATACGCAGTATTTT
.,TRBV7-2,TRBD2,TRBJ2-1,CASSSPPGLAGVTKRREYF,TGTGCCAGCAGCTCCCCCCCGGGACTAGCGGGAGTTACGAAGAGAAGGGAGTACTTC